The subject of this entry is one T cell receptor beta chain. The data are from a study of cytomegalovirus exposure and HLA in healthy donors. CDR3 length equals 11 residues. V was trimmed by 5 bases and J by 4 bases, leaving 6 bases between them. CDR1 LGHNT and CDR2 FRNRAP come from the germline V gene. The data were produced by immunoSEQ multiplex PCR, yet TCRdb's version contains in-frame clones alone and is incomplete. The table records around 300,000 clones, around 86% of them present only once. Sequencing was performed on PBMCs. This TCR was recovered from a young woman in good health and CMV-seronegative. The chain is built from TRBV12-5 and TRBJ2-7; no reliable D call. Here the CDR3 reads CASGIRYEQYF. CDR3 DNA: TGTGCTAGTGGTATCCGGTACGAGCAGTACTTC.